The 14 T cell receptor beta chains below all came from one sample that was sequenced in a study of Ad26.COV2.S vaccination and SARS-CoV-2 variants. Data came from immunoSEQ multiplex PCR; TCRdb stores just in-frame clones and leaves some out. The sample shows more than 300,000 clones, around 84% of them seen only once. The treatment denotes: around 19 received Ad26.COV2.S at low or high dose, single or two shots; 5 received placebo; per-sample allocation not given. Sampling occurred on day 63 after the first vaccine or placebo injection. The specimen was peripheral blood, collected in a trial of Ad26.COV2.S vaccine versus placebo. All receptors derive from a person between 18 and 60 years old who received the Ad26.COV2.S COVID-19 vaccine or a placebo.

The chain links TRBV25-1 to TRBJ2-1; possibly TRBD2 for D (6 bases). The germline gives CDR1 MGHDK, CDR2 SYGVNS. There are 14 residues in the CDR3. V lost 7 bases, J lost 7 bases, and 17 bases lay in between. Here the CDR3 reads CASIGGIPGNEQFF. CDR3 nucleotide sequence: TGTGCCAGCATTGGAGGGATCCCCGGGAATGAGCAGTTCTTC.

The count of this clone is one. The chain carries TRBV7-9 and TRBJ2-5; 8 bases align to TRBD1. V was clipped by 5 bases and J by 3 bases; unmatched bases: 2. CDR1 is SEHNR and CDR2 is FQNEAQ in the germline V gene (reference sequence). This CDR3 contains 13 residues. The CDR3 DNA reads as TGTGCCAGCAGCCTGGGACAGGAAGAGACCCAGTACTTC. Its protein is CASSLGQEETQYF.

This clone was observed a single time. This rearrangement joins TRBV30 to TRBJ1-2; 7 positions agree with TRBD1. The CDR3 contains 12 residues. The germline V gene has CDR1 GTSNPN and CDR2 SVGIG (reference sequence). After removal of 1 base from V and 9 bases from J, the junction contained 5 bases not matched to a gene. The CDR3 loop reads CAWSGQGVSYTF. In nucleotides, the CDR3 is TGTGCCTGGAGTGGACAGGGCGTTAGCTACACCTTC. The variable domain in full, with the rest retrieved from reference TRBV30 and TRBJ1-2, is SQTIHQWPATLVQPVGSPLSLECTVEGTSNPNLYWYRQAAGRGLQLLFYSVGIGQISSEVPQNLSASRPQDRQFILSSKKLLLSDSGFYLCAWSGQGVSYTFGSGTRLTVV.

This chain joins TRBV7-9 and TRBJ1-3, with 9 bases lining up with TRBD1. V trimming: 1 base; J trimming: 1 base; junction bases outside the gene matches: 8. Germline CDR1 SEHNR, CDR2 FQNEAQ (reference sequence). The CDR3 is 18 amino acids. The CDR3 loop is CASSLVGQGPVSGNTIYF. For the CDR3, the DNA is TGTGCCAGCAGCTTAGTGGGACAGGGCCCGGTATCTGGAAACACCATATATTTT.

This clone has only one observation. The chain couples TRBV5-8 to TRBJ1-5, with D maybe TRBD1 (5 bases). In germline, CDR1 is SGHTS, CDR2 YDEGEE. Between the trimmed V and J ends, which lost 4 bases and 0 bases, there was a span of 11 bases. This CDR3 spans 15 amino acids. DNA for the CDR3: TGTGCCAGCAGCGGGAGACAGTTTAGCAATCAGCCCCAGCATTTT. It encodes CASSGRQFSNQPQHF.

V gene TRBV5-1 combines with J gene TRBJ2-5; D remains unclear. Germline CDR1 is SGHRS and CDR2 is YFSETQ. This CDR3 spans 15 amino acids. V was pared by 4 bases and J by 2 bases, with 15 bases between. The chain's CDR3 is CASSTLGRSQETQYF. As DNA, the CDR3 is TGCGCCAGCAGCACCCTGGGCAGATCACAAGAGACCCAGTACTTC.

The V call is TRBV3-1 (or the pseudogene TRBV3-2), the J call TRBJ1-1; 7 positions agree with TRBD1. CDR3 length: 21 amino acids. Trimming cost V 4 bases and J 1 base; bases outside gene matches: 24. The germline gives CDR1 LGHDT, CDR2 YNNKEL (reference sequence). The CDR3 nucleotides are TGTGCCAGCAGCCCCTCCTTCCCGGGACAGCATTGTTACATCAAGAACACTGAAGCTTTCTTT. Its protein is CASSPSFPGQHCYIKNTEAFF.

This chain links TRBV19 with TRBJ1-1; the D is unclear. V lost 6 bases, J lost 1 base, and 12 bases lay in between. The CDR3 contains 14 residues. Germline CDR1 and CDR2: LNHDA and SQIVND (reference sequence). Written as DNA, the CDR3 is TGTGCCAGTAGCCTGCAACGACAGAACACTGAAGCTTTCTTT. Protein sequence: CASSLQRQNTEAFF.

The V call is TRBV15, the J call TRBJ2-3; D not resolved. The germline gives CDR1 LNHNV, CDR2 YYDKDF (reference sequence). The V and J ends lost 0 bases and 0 bases respectively, with 10 bases between them. The CDR3 consists of 16 residues. The CDR3 DNA sequence: TGTGCCACCAGCAGAGATCCCAACCCGAGCACAGATACGCAGTATTTT. The encoded protein is CATSRDPNPSTDTQYF.

This clone was recorded once. The chain recombines TRBV9 with TRBJ2-7; D is ambiguous. This CDR3 is 13 amino acids long. Germline CDR1 reads SGDLS; CDR2 reads YYNGEE. V was shortened by 0 bases and J by 5 bases, with 9 bases between the two germline ends. The DNA for the CDR3 is TGTGCCAGCAGCGTAGGAGTTAGGGACGAGCAGTACTTC. Translating gives CASSVGVRDEQYF.

The V call is TRBV18, the J call TRBJ2-5; 7 positions match TRBD2. This CDR3 region has 14 residues. Germline trimming cut 3 bases from V and 3 bases from J; bases unmatched to any gene: 4. Germline-derived CDR1 and CDR2 are KGHSH and LQKENI. CDR3 region: CASSPRTSEETQYF. In DNA, the CDR3 is TGTGCCAGCTCACCTCGGACTAGTGAAGAGACCCAGTACTTC.

The chain combines TRBV9 with TRBJ2-2; TRBD1 aligns across 7 bases. The CDR3 totals 16 residues. V gave up 0 bases and J gave up 4 bases; unmatched junction bases: 6. Germline CDR1 and CDR2: SGDLS and YYNGEE. For the CDR3, the DNA is TGTGCCAGCAGCGTAGGTAGGGGGCGTAGCACCGGGGAGCTGTTTTTT. Translation gives CASSVGRGRSTGELFF.

The chain carries TRBV5-1 and TRBJ2-5; a possible D gene is TRBD1 (7 bases). Trimming stripped 5 bases from V and 4 bases from J, with 12 bases between. CDR3 size: 13 residues. Germline CDR1 SGHRS, CDR2 YFSETQ. This CDR3 reads CASSPGGGETQYF. The CDR3 DNA is TGCGCCAGCAGTCCAGGGGGAGGAGAGACCCAGTACTTC.

The V call is TRBV7-2, the J call TRBJ1-2; TRBD1 agrees at 9 bases. This CDR3 comprises 15 residues. V lost 5 bases to trimming and J lost 7 bases; unmatched junction nucleotides: 11. The V gene's germline CDR1 is SGHTA and CDR2 FQGNSA. The DNA for the CDR3 is TGTGCCAGCAGCCCTCAACAGGGGGCTGTTACTGGCTACACCTTC. This sequence encodes CASSPQQGAVTGYTF. The full variable domain, completed using reference TRBV7-2 and TRBJ1-2, is GAGVSQSPSNKVTEKGKDVELRCDPISGHTALYWYRQSLGQGLEFLIYFQGNSAPDKSGLPSDRFSAERTGGSVSTLTIQRTQQEDSAVYLCASSPQQGAVTGYTFGSGTRLTVV.